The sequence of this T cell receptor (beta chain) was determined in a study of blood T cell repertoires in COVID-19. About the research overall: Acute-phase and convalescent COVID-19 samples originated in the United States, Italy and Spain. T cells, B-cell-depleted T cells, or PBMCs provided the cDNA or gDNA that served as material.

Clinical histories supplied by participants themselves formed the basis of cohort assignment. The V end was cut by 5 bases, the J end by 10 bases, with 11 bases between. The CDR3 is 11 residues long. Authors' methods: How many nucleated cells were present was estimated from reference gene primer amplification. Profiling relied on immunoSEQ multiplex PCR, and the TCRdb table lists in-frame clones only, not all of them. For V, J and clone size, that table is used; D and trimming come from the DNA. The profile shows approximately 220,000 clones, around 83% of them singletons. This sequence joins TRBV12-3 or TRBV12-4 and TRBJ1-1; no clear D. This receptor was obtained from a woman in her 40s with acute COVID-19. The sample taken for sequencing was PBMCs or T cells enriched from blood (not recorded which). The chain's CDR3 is CASSPHGVAFF. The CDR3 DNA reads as TGTGCCAGCAGTCCCCACGGTGTAGCTTTCTTT.